This T cell receptor (beta chain) was recovered during a study of a mutant IDH1 vaccine in newly diagnosed glioma. Study as a whole: Vaccination was launched 4-6 weeks after radiotherapy alone, or with temozolomide cycles. Patients got radiotherapy, temozolomide, or both beforehand, and most got both. Study-level findings and limits: With respect to changes in top peripheral T cell clonotypes, pseudoprogression seemed unrelated.

Turning to this clone: Its antigen is unknown.

Germline loops: CDR1 SGHNT, CDR2 YENEEA. This CDR3 has 17 amino acids. The V and J ends lost 1 base and 6 bases respectively, with 20 bases between them. Measured with immunoSEQ multiplex PCR; TCRdb has only the in-frame clones, and not every one. This table has 40,000 to 65,000 clones, over 75% appearing once. Time point described: week 5, during vaccination. Every vaccine dose comprised 300 ug of mutant IDH1 20-mer peptide plus topical imiquimod. There were new WHO grade 3 or 4 astrocytomas in the donors, and these were IDH1-mutant and ATRX-lost. The sequence came from a woman between 35 and 50 years old with glioma. The chain recombines TRBV11-3 with TRBJ2-3; TRBD2 is a possible D gene (5 bases). The source material was PBMCs, sampled from a glioma patient whose treatment included an IDH1 peptide vaccine. The CDR3 loop reads CASSLGGPSREADTQYF. The DNA for the CDR3 is TGTGCCAGCAGCTTAGGAGGTCCTAGCAGAGAGGCCGATACGCAGTATTTT.